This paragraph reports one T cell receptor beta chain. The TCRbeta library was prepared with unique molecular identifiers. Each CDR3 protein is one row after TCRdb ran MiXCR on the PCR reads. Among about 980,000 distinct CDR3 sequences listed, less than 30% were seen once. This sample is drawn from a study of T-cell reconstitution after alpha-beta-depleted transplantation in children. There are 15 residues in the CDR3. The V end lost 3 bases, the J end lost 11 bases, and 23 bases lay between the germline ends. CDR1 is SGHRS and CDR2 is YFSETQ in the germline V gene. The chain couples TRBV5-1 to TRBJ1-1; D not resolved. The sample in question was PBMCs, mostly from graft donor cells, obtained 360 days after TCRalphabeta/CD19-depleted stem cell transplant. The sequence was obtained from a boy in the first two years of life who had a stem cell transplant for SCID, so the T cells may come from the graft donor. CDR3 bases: TGCGCCAGCAGCTCCGCCAGTCTCGCGGAACCTGGCGCTTTCTTT. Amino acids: CASSSASLAEPGAFF. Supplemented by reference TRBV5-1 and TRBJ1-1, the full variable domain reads KAGVTQTPRYLIKTRGQQVTLSCSPISGHRSVSWYQQTPGQGLQFLFEYFSETQRNKGNFPGRFSGRQFSNSRSEMNVSTLELGDSALYLCASSSASLAEPGAFFGQGTRLTVV.